This T cell receptor beta chain was identified during a study of T cell responses to AZD1222 COVID-19 vaccine. The V gene lost 5 bases and the J gene lost 0 bases, with 16 bases spanning the gap. Germline values: CDR1 SEHNR, CDR2 FQNEAQ (reference sequence). The CDR3 extends over 17 amino acids. Study-wide results and limits: The donors showed a predominance of white British ancestry and of females, with possible underestimation of clonal diversity. Across spike, vaccine-associated CD4 TCRs were found, dominant at 160-218 and 743-854. Baseline antibody screening turned up just six seropositive AZD1222 recipients. Unmutated variant regions are reportedly targeted by nearly half of spike-specific TCRs.

Generated by immunoSEQ multiplex PCR, the TCRdb table keeps only in-frame clones and is missing some. This table holds more than 70,000 clones, about 87% found once. As for this clone: What it binds is not known.

The source is an adult in good health. The material was peripheral blood, obtained on day 0 of AZD1222 vaccination. The chain uses TRBV7-9 and TRBJ2-2; D possibly corresponds to TRBD2 (5 bases). The CDR3 bases are TGTGCCAGCAGCCTCCTCAGACGGGGATCGAACACCGGGGAGCTGTTTTTT. This encodes CASSLLRRGSNTGELFF. Variable domain in full (rest from reference TRBV7-9 and TRBJ2-2): DTGVSQNPRHKITKRGQNVTFRCDPISEHNRLYWYRQTLGQGPEFLTYFQNEAQLEKSRLLSDRFSAERPKGSFSTLEIQRTEQGDSAMYLCASSLLRRGSNTGELFFGEGSRLTVL.